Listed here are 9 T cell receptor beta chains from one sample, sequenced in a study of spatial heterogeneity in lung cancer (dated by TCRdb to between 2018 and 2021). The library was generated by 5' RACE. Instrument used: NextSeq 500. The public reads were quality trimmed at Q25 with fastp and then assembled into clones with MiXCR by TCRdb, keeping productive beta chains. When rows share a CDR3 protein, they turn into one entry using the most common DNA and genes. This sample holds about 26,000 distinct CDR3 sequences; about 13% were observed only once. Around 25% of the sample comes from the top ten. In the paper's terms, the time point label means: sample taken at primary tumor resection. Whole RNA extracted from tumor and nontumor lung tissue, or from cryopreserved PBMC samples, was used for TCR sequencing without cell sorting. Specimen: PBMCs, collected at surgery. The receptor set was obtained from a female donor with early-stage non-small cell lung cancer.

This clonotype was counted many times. In DNA form, the CDR3 reads TGTGCCAGCAGTCAAACAGGGACAGTTAGCAATCAGCCCCAGCATTTT. It encodes CASSQTGTVSNQPQHF. The chain links TRBV12-3 or TRBV12-4 to TRBJ1-5; 7 bases align to TRBD1. With V trimmed by 5 bases and J by 0 bases, 7 bases remained unmatched. The CDR3 has 16 amino acids.

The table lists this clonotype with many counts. The CDR3 DNA reads as TGTGCCAGCAGCTCGGGGTCGTCATTTCCCCAGCATTTT. Amino acids: CASSSGSSFPQHF. The chain uses TRBV6-5 and TRBJ1-5, with no clear D. Germline CDR1 is MNHEY and CDR2 is SVGAGI. The CDR3 runs 13 residues. V was shortened by 6 bases and J by 10 bases, with 16 bases between the two germline ends.

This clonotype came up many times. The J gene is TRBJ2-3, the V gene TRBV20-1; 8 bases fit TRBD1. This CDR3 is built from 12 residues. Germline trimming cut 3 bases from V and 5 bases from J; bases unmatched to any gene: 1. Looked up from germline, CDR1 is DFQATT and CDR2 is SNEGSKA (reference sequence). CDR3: CSARTGEDTQYF. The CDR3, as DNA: TGCAGTGCTAGGACAGGGGAAGATACGCAGTATTTT.

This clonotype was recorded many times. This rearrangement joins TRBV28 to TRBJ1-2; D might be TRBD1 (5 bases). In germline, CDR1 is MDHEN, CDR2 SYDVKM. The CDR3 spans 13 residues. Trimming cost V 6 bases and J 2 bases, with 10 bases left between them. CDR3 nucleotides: TGTGCCAGCAGCGCGCAGGGAAACTATGGCTACACCTTC. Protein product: CASSAQGNYGYTF.

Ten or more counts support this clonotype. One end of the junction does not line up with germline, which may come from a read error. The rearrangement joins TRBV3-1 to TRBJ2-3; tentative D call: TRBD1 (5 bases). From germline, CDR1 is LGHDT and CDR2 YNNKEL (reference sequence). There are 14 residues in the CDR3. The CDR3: CASRQGASTDTQYF. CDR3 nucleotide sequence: TGTGCCAGCAGGCAAGGGGCTAGCACAGATACGCAGTATTTT.

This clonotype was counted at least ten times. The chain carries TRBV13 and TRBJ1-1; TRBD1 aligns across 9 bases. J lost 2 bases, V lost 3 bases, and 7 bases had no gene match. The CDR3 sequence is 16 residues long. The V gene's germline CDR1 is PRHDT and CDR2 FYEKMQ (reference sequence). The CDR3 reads CASSFGTGLYNTEAFF. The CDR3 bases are TGTGCCAGCAGCTTTGGGACAGGGCTTTATAACACTGAAGCTTTCTTT.

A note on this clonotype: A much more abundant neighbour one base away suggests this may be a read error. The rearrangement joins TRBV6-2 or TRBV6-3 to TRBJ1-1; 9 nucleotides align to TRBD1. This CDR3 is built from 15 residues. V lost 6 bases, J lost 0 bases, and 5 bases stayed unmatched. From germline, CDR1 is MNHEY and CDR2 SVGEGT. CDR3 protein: CASSRTGAVNTEAFF. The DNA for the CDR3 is TGTGCCAGCAGCCGGACAGGGGCCGTGAACACTGAAGCTTTCTTT.

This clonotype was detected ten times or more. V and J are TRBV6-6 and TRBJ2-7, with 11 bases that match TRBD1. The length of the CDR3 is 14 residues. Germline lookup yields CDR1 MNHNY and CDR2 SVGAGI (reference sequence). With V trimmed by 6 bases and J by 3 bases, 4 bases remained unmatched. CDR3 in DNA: TGTGCCAGCAGACGGGGGACAGGGGGCTACGAGCAGTACGTC. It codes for CASRRGTGGYEQYV.

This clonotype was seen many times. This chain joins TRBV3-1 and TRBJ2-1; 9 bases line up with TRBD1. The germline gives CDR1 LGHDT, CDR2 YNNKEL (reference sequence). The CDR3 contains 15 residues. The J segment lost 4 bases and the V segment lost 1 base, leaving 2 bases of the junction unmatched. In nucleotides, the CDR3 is TGTGCCAGCAGCCAAGCCGGGACAGGGTACAATGAGCAGTTCTTC. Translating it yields CASSQAGTGYNEQFF.